Listed here are 18 T cell receptor beta chains from one sample, sequenced in a study of T cell changes during pregnancy in multiple sclerosis. The table came from immunoSEQ multiplex PCR; TCRdb's copy has only in-frame clones and leaves some out. This table has 23,000 or so clones, about nine tenths appearing once. This material consisted of CD8+ T cells from peripheral blood mononuclear cells, taken in the first trimester of pregnancy. These receptor sequences come from a female donor in good health, enrolled as a control in a pregnancy study.

The chain joins TRBV7-9 to TRBJ2-1; 14 bases align to TRBD2. V shed 4 bases, J shed 1 base, and the junction held 9 bases outside the gene matches. Germline values: CDR1 SEHNR, CDR2 FQNEAQ (reference sequence). The CDR3 covers 19 residues. For the CDR3, the DNA is TGTGCCAGCAGCTCAGGGACTAGCGGGGGTCTAACTTCCTACAATGAGCAGTTCTTC. It is translated as CASSSGTSGGLTSYNEQFF.

This rearrangement joins TRBV18 to TRBJ1-6, with 7 nucleotides matching TRBD1. The CDR3 spans 19 residues. V shed 3 bases, J shed 1 base, and the junction held 12 bases outside the gene matches. Germline V gene data show CDR1 as KGHSH and CDR2 as LQKENI. DNA for the CDR3: TGTGCCAGCTCACCCTCCCGACAGGGCGGTGGATCCTATAATTCACCCCTCCACTTT. This translates into CASSPSRQGGGSYNSPLHF.

This chain connects TRBV6-5 to TRBJ1-5, with D unresolved. This CDR3 region has 13 residues. Germline CDR1 is MNHEY and CDR2 is SVGAGI. V was cut by 0 bases and J by 10 bases, with 10 bases left in between. The CDR3 region is CASSYSSQSPQHF. CDR3 DNA sequence: TGTGCCAGCAGTTACTCCTCACAATCACCCCAGCATTTT.

This rearrangement joins TRBV20-1 to TRBJ1-1; D not resolved. V shed 2 bases and J shed 7 bases, with 5 bases lying between them. The germline CDR1 and CDR2 sequences are DFQATT and SNEGSKA (reference sequence). The CDR3 spans 10 residues. In DNA form, the CDR3 reads TGCAGTGCTAGAAGACTTGAAGCTTTCTTT. Protein: CSARRLEAFF.

The rearrangement joins TRBV4-3 to TRBJ1-2; unclear D gene. With 0 bases removed from V and 6 bases from J, the gap between germline ends came to 11 bases. The CDR3 is made up of 14 amino acids. Germline assignment: CDR1 LGHNA and CDR2 YSLEER. For the CDR3, the DNA is TGCGCCAGCAGCCAAGATTCGAGCCTGGATGGCTACACCTTC. This sequence encodes CASSQDSSLDGYTF.

The rearrangement links TRBV15 to TRBJ2-6; 8 positions match TRBD1. Trimming removed 0 bases from V and 0 bases from J; junction bases left unmatched: 7. The CDR3 length is 19 residues. CDR1 is LNHNV and CDR2 is YYDKDF in the germline V gene (reference sequence). CDR3 in amino acids: CATSRDQTGDLSGANVLTF. The CDR3 DNA sequence: TGTGCCACCAGCAGAGACCAGACAGGGGACCTCTCTGGGGCCAACGTCCTGACTTTC.

The chain recombines TRBV7-2 with TRBJ2-2; 8 bases fit TRBD2. This CDR3 has 16 amino acids. Germline V gene sequence: CDR1 SGHTA, CDR2 FQGNSA. Trimming at V came to 2 bases and at J to 6 bases, leaving 8 bases not matched to a gene. The CDR3 coding sequence is TGTGCCAGCAGCTTAATCTGGGCGGGGGGCTCCGGGGAGCTGTTTTTT. This codes for CASSLIWAGGSGELFF.

The chain is built from TRBV15 and TRBJ1-2, with D hard to call. The ends were cut back, 6 bases at V and 3 bases at J, with 14 bases in the middle. Germline V gene sequence: CDR1 LNHNV, CDR2 YYDKDF (reference sequence). This CDR3 is built from 14 residues. The chain's CDR3 is CATRLEGGDYGYTF. The CDR3 bases are TGTGCCACCAGGTTAGAGGGAGGCGACTATGGCTACACCTTC.

By sample fraction, this clone is medium-sized. At the DNA level, this CDR3 is encoded by other sequences in the same sample as well. The rearrangement links TRBV7-9 to TRBJ2-7; a weak D match, TRBD2 (6 bases). The CDR3 is made up of 12 amino acids. Germline lookup yields CDR1 SEHNR and CDR2 FQNEAQ (reference sequence). V gave up 3 bases and J gave up 3 bases, with 6 bases separating them. The DNA of the CDR3 is TGTGCCAGCAGCTTTAGCGGCTACGAGCAGTACTTC. Translation: CASSFSGYEQYF.

CDR3 sequence reads: CASSLGRSTQYF. Written as DNA, the CDR3 is TGTGCCAGCAGCTTAGGGCGGTCTACGCAGTATTTT. This chain uses TRBV7-2 with TRBJ2-3; D is ambiguous. This CDR3 has 12 residues. Germline V gene sequence: CDR1 SGHTA, CDR2 FQGNSA. The V end was cut by 1 base, the J end by 8 bases, with 7 bases between.

This sequence joins TRBV27 and TRBJ2-1, with 9 bases fitting TRBD2. The junction had 4 bases not matched to a gene; V was cut back by 3 bases and J by 4 bases. Germline V gives CDR1 MNHEY, CDR2 SMNVEV (reference sequence). The CDR3 loop spans 15 amino acids. CDR3 nucleotide sequence: TGTGCCAGCAGTTTGGGCGGGGGGGTATACAATGAGCAGTTCTTC. It codes for CASSLGGGVYNEQFF.

This rearrangement joins TRBV4-3 to TRBJ2-7, with a possible D match to TRBD1 (5 bases). From germline, CDR1 is LGHNA and CDR2 YSLEER. With 0 bases removed from V and 5 bases from J, the gap between germline ends came to 17 bases. CDR3 length: 16 residues. In DNA form, the CDR3 reads TGCGCCAGCAGCCAAGAAATAGGACGTGGGGCCGACGAGCAGTACTTC. It specifies CASSQEIGRGADEQYF.

The chain uses TRBV9 and TRBJ2-3, with TRBD2 matching over 11 bases. Germline V gene lookup returns CDR1 SGDLS and CDR2 YYNGEE. The CDR3 totals 17 residues. Unmatched junction bases numbered 6, after V lost 0 bases and J lost 3 bases. CDR3 amino acids: CASSVDGSGGGTDTQYF. The CDR3 DNA sequence: TGTGCCAGCAGCGTAGATGGTAGCGGGGGGGGTACAGATACGCAGTATTTT.

The V and J genes are TRBV19 and TRBJ1-5; D is unclear. Germline CDR1 is LNHDA and CDR2 is SQIVND (reference sequence). The CDR3 is made up of 13 amino acids. V was pared by 3 bases and J by 5 bases, with 8 bases between. The DNA for the CDR3 is TGTGCCAGTAGTATGACTTTTTATCAGCCCCAGCATTTT. Translated, it gives CASSMTFYQPQHF.

The CDR3 DNA sequence: TGTGCCAGCAGCTTTTGGACTAGCGGCGACAATGAGCAGTTCTTC. It specifies CASSFWTSGDNEQFF. The chain links TRBV7-8 to TRBJ2-1, with 10 bases aligning to TRBD2. The ends lost 3 bases at V and 5 bases at J; junction bases unmatched: 4. The V gene's germline CDR1 is SGHVS and CDR2 FQNEAQ. The CDR3 has 15 amino acids.

This clone has just one count. The chain combines TRBV11-2 with TRBJ1-1, with 10 bases identical to TRBD1. Germline CDR1 is SGHAT and CDR2 is FQNNGV. CDR3 length: 16 amino acids. The V gene end was trimmed by 1 base and the J gene end by 3 bases; junction bases not matched to a gene: 5. The CDR3 sequence is CASSLGTGGRDTEAFF. As DNA, the CDR3 is TGTGCCAGCAGCTTAGGGACAGGGGGAAGGGACACTGAAGCTTTCTTT.

The CDR3 nucleotides read TGCGCCAGCAGCCAAGATCGGGGTCAGCCCCAGCATTTT. It yields the protein CASSQDRGQPQHF. V and J are TRBV4-3 and TRBJ1-5; unclear D gene. Trimming shortened V by 0 bases and J by 6 bases, and 6 bases separated the two germline ends. The germline V gene has CDR1 LGHNA and CDR2 YSLEER. The CDR3 length is 13 residues.

This clone was seen many times. The chain carries TRBV6-6 and TRBJ2-2, with 8 bases identical to TRBD1. This CDR3 contains 15 residues. V lost 5 bases and J lost 1; bases outside the gene matches: 3. Germline assignment: CDR1 MNHNY and CDR2 SVGAGI (reference sequence). CDR3 protein: CASSGQGENTGELFF. The DNA of the CDR3 is TGTGCCAGCAGTGGACAGGGAGAGAACACCGGGGAGCTGTTTTTT.